A selection of T cell receptor beta chains follows, all from one sample in a study of blood T cells in healthy people across ages. Via MiXCR, TCRdb re-called the 5' RACE reads, giving one row per CDR3 protein. The sample yields over 550,000 distinct CDR3 sequences, around 31% seen once. Material for sequencing was blood. The receptors were gathered from a woman of 80 years or more in good health. Each CDR3 is given with its conserved first and last residue. A D gene is named only where the DNA matches it firmly. Expanded clones are given a class, and other clones once, few, many or no size at all.

size: few; J: TRBJ2-2; D: .; V: TRBV12-3/TRBV12-4; CDR3: CASSPTGPDTGELFF; DNA: TGTGCCAGCAGTCCAACCGGGCCAGACACCGGGGAGCTGTTTTTT
size: .; J: TRBJ2-1; D: .; V: TRBV6-2/TRBV6-3; CDR3: CASSFDTTRNEQFF; DNA: TGTGCCAGCAGTTTCGATACGACTAGGAATGAGCAGTTCTTC
size: many; J: TRBJ2-3; D: TRBD2; V: TRBV3-1; CDR3: CASSRSERGASDTQYF; DNA: TGTGCCAGCAGCCGATCGGAGCGGGGGGCCTCCGATACGCAGTATTTT
size: many; J: TRBJ1-1; D: .; V: TRBV29-1; CDR3: CSVGGVKTEAFF; DNA: TGCAGCGTCGGGGGGGTTAAGACTGAAGCTTTCTTT
size: many; J: TRBJ2-7; D: .; V: TRBV27; CDR3: CASWGRGTSYEQYF; DNA: TGTGCCAGCTGGGGGCGGGGGACCTCCTACGAGCAGTACTTC
size: many; J: TRBJ1-4; D: .; V: TRBV6-5; CDR3: CATRTYGGGANEKLFF; DNA: TGTGCCACCCGTACCTATGGAGGTGGGGCTAATGAAAAACTGTTTTTT
size: few; J: TRBJ1-1; D: .; V: TRBV6-5; CDR3: CVPRRTKMNTEAFF; DNA: TGTGTCCCGCGGAGGACTAAAATGAACACTGAAGCTTTCTTT
size: many; J: TRBJ2-7; D: .; V: TRBV20-1; CDR3: CSARLGTKEQYF; DNA: TGCAGTGCTAGACTCGGGACAAAGGAGCAGTACTTC
size: once; J: TRBJ1-5; D: TRBD1; V: TRBV7-2; CDR3: CASSWGTGADQPQHF; DNA: TGTGCCAGCAGCTGGGGGACAGGGGCCGATCAGCCCCAGCATTTT
size: once; J: TRBJ2-7; D: .; V: TRBV7-2; CDR3: CASSLVSQGEQYF; DNA: TGTGCCAGCAGCTTAGTTAGTCAGGGCGAGCAGTACTTC
size: many; J: TRBJ1-2; D: TRBD1; V: TRBV6-2/TRBV6-3; CDR3: CASGEPGTVNYGYTF; DNA: TGTGCCAGCGGCGAACCCGGGACAGTTAACTATGGCTACACCTTC
size: many; J: TRBJ2-1; D: .; V: TRBV4-1; CDR3: CASSQGNGGHYNEQFF; DNA: TGCGCCAGCAGCCAAGGAAACGGGGGGCACTACAATGAGCAGTTCTTC
size: once; J: TRBJ2-5; D: .; V: TRBV21-1; CDR3: CASSKGGAAEETQYF; DNA: TGTGCCAGCAGCAAAGGTGGGGCAGCCGAAGAGACCCAGTACTTC
size: many; J: TRBJ2-7; D: .; V: TRBV5-1; CDR3: CASSLGGVEGYEQYF; DNA: TGCGCCAGCAGCTTGGGAGGGGTAGAAGGCTACGAGCAGTACTTC
size: many; J: TRBJ2-7; D: .; V: TRBV6-6; CDR3: CASSPHAYEQYF; DNA: TGTGCCAGCAGCCCACATGCCTACGAGCAGTACTTC
size: .; J: TRBJ2-7; D: TRBD1; V: TRBV28; CDR3: CASSPAGQVAYEQYF; DNA: TGTGCCAGCAGTCCCGCTGGACAGGTGGCCTACGAGCAGTACTTC
size: .; J: TRBJ2-1; D: .; V: TRBV20-1; CDR3: CSARLGGYNEQFF; DNA: TGCAGTGCTAGGCTCGGGGGTTACAATGAGCAGTTCTTC
size: .; J: TRBJ1-4; D: .; V: TRBV12-3/TRBV12-4; CDR3: CASKAALWEKLFF; DNA: TGTGCCAGCAAGGCAGCCTTGTGGGAAAAACTGTTTTTT
size: .; J: TRBJ2-1; D: TRBD1; V: TRBV7-3; CDR3: CAGSRDRGPDEQFF; DNA: TGTGCCGGCAGCCGGGACAGGGGGCCCGATGAGCAGTTCTTC
size: .; J: TRBJ2-1; D: .; V: TRBV10-3; CDR3: CAIRAPGPGDNEQFF; DNA: TGTGCCATCAGGGCACCGGGACCAGGCGACAATGAGCAGTTCTTC
size: .; J: TRBJ1-1; D: .; V: TRBV12-3/TRBV12-4; CDR3: CASSLKTGTKAFF; DNA: TGTGCCAGCAGTTTAAAAACGGGAACTAAAGCTTTCTTT
size: .; J: TRBJ2-5; D: .; V: TRBV29-1; CDR3: CSGSGAEETQYF; DNA: TGCAGCGGCTCCGGGGCCGAAGAGACCCAGTACTTC
size: many; J: TRBJ1-6; D: TRBD1; V: TRBV12-3/TRBV12-4; CDR3: CASSFLPGGTNSPLHF; DNA: TGTGCCAGCAGTTTTCTCCCAGGGGGCACGAATTCACCCCTCCACTTT
size: .; J: TRBJ2-7; D: .; V: TRBV27; CDR3: CASGFVSYEQYF; DNA: TGTGCCAGCGGATTTGTCTCCTACGAGCAGTACTTC
size: .; J: TRBJ2-7; D: TRBD1; V: TRBV7-6; CDR3: CASSSTRGYEQYF; DNA: TGTGCCAGCAGTTCCACCAGGGGGTACGAGCAGTACTTC
size: .; J: TRBJ2-1; D: TRBD2; V: TRBV7-2; CDR3: CASSQRLAGAYNEQFF; DNA: TGTGCCAGCAGCCAACGACTAGCGGGGGCTTACAATGAGCAGTTCTTC
size: many; J: TRBJ2-5; D: TRBD1; V: TRBV28; CDR3: CASSLWSTGVGKETQYF; DNA: TGTGCCAGCAGTTTATGGTCGACAGGGGTAGGCAAAGAGACCCAGTACTTC
size: many; J: TRBJ2-4; D: TRBD1; V: TRBV5-1; CDR3: CASSWGDRELNIQYF; DNA: TGCGCCAGCAGCTGGGGGGACAGGGAGTTAAACATTCAGTACTTC
size: few; J: TRBJ1-2; D: .; V: TRBV20-1; CDR3: CSARQGSGYGYTF; DNA: TGCAGTGCTAGACAGGGTTCGGGCTATGGCTACACCTTC
size: many; J: TRBJ1-2; D: .; V: TRBV28; CDR3: CASSRPDREIGYTF; DNA: TGTGCCAGCAGCCGACCAGACAGAGAAATTGGCTACACCTTC
size: .; J: TRBJ1-1; D: .; V: TRBV5-6; CDR3: CASSPRLLNTEAFF; DNA: TGTGCCAGCAGCCCGAGGCTATTGAACACTGAAGCTTTCTTT
size: many; J: TRBJ2-7; D: TRBD1; V: TRBV27; CDR3: CATKTGMESEQYF; DNA: TGTGCCACCAAGACAGGGATGGAGTCCGAGCAGTACTTC
size: many; J: TRBJ2-7; D: TRBD1; V: TRBV10-3; CDR3: CAIESGTGNYEQYF; DNA: TGTGCCATCGAGTCCGGGACAGGGAACTACGAGCAGTACTTC
size: .; J: TRBJ1-1; D: TRBD1; V: TRBV18; CDR3: CATTDRDRVVGTETFF; DNA: TGTGCCACCACAGACCGGGACAGGGTGGTCGGCACTGAAACTTTCTTT
size: many; J: TRBJ2-3; D: TRBD1; V: TRBV7-9; CDR3: CASSFNQGDADTQYF; DNA: TGTGCCAGCAGCTTCAATCAGGGGGACGCAGATACGCAGTATTTT
size: .; J: TRBJ2-7; D: TRBD1; V: TRBV20-1; CDR3: CSAGQGRNYEQYF; DNA: TGCAGTGCAGGACAGGGTCGAAACTACGAGCAGTACTTC
size: many; J: TRBJ1-2; D: TRBD1; V: TRBV12-3/TRBV12-4; CDR3: CASTGTGDSYGYTF; DNA: TGTGCCAGCACAGGAACAGGGGATAGCTATGGCTACACCTTC
size: .; J: TRBJ2-5; D: .; V: TRBV29-1; CDR3: CSVEGSEETQYF; DNA: TGCAGCGTTGAAGGTTCCGAGGAGACCCAGTACTTC
size: few; J: TRBJ1-5; D: .; V: TRBV3-1; CDR3: CASSQGPFSNQPQHF; DNA: TGTGCCAGCAGCCAAGGGCCCTTTAGCAATCAGCCCCAGCATTTT
size: many; J: TRBJ2-3; D: TRBD1; V: TRBV20-1; CDR3: CSALGQGSTDTQYF; DNA: TGCAGTGCTTTAGGACAGGGTAGCACAGATACGCAGTATTTT
size: many; J: TRBJ1-5; D: .; V: TRBV5-1; CDR3: CASSLVGGNGQPQHF; DNA: TGCGCCAGCAGCTTGGTTGGAGGGAACGGGCAGCCCCAGCATTTT
size: many; J: TRBJ2-5; D: TRBD1; V: TRBV12-5; CDR3: CASGLGQGTLETQYF; DNA: TGTGCTAGTGGTCTCGGACAGGGGACTTTGGAGACCCAGTACTTC
size: many; J: TRBJ2-7; D: TRBD2; V: TRBV20-1; CDR3: CSGILSGTSGYEQYF; DNA: TGCAGTGGCATTTTGTCCGGGACTAGCGGGTACGAGCAGTACTTC
size: many; J: TRBJ1-6; D: .; V: TRBV27; CDR3: CASSLSRGSYNSPLHF; DNA: TGTGCCAGCAGTTTAAGCCGCGGCTCCTATAATTCACCCCTCCACTTT
size: many; J: TRBJ2-6; D: TRBD1; V: TRBV7-2; CDR3: CASSSQTGGTGANVLTF; DNA: TGTGCCAGCAGCTCCCAGACAGGGGGAACTGGGGCCAACGTCCTGACTTTC
size: .; J: TRBJ2-3; D: TRBD2; V: TRBV10-3; CDR3: CAISLAGASMDTQYF; DNA: TGTGCCATCAGTCTAGCGGGGGCCTCTATGGATACGCAGTATTTT
size: many; J: TRBJ2-3; D: .; V: TRBV7-8; CDR3: CASSLESIASTDTQYF; DNA: TGTGCCAGCAGCTTAGAATCCATCGCTAGCACAGATACGCAGTATTTT
size: many; J: TRBJ1-5; D: TRBD1; V: TRBV20-1; CDR3: CSARDRGQGPYQPQHF; DNA: TGCAGTGCTAGAGATAGGGGACAGGGACCGTATCAGCCCCAGCATTTT
size: .; J: TRBJ2-7; D: TRBD1; V: TRBV13; CDR3: CASSEARTGGSYEQYF; DNA: TGTGCCAGCAGCGAAGCGCGGACAGGGGGCTCCTACGAGCAGTACTTC
size: few; J: TRBJ1-6; D: .; V: TRBV9; CDR3: CASSVGEEPNSPLHF; DNA: TGTGCCAGCAGCGTAGGAGAAGAGCCAAATTCACCCCTCCACTTT
size: many; J: TRBJ2-3; D: .; V: TRBV12-3/TRBV12-4; CDR3: CASSYRFQNTDTQYF; DNA: TGTGCCAGCAGCTATCGGTTTCAGAACACAGATACGCAGTATTTT
size: .; J: TRBJ1-1; D: .; V: TRBV12-3/TRBV12-4; CDR3: CASSPGTIRGNTEAFF; DNA: TGTGCCAGCAGCCCCGGGACAATTAGAGGGAACACTGAAGCTTTCTTT
size: many; J: TRBJ2-5; D: TRBD2; V: TRBV13; CDR3: CASSLRTSGGEETQYF; DNA: TGTGCCAGCAGCCTCCGGACTAGCGGGGGGGAAGAGACCCAGTACTTC
size: many; J: TRBJ2-1; D: TRBD2; V: TRBV6-1; CDR3: CASSPRTSGAVLQNEQFF; DNA: TGTGCCAGCAGTCCCCGGACTAGCGGGGCTGTCCTGCAGAATGAGCAGTTCTTC
size: .; J: TRBJ2-5; D: .; V: TRBV10-3; CDR3: CAISETGPQETQYF; DNA: TGTGCCATCAGTGAGACGGGGCCCCAAGAGACCCAGTACTTC
size: few; J: TRBJ2-1; D: TRBD2; V: TRBV7-2; CDR3: CASSSRAGGYNEQFF; DNA: TGTGCCAGCAGCTCACGAGCGGGGGGGTACAATGAGCAGTTCTTC
size: many; J: TRBJ2-7; D: .; V: TRBV6-6; CDR3: CASSYSMGRDEQYF; DNA: TGTGCCAGCAGTTACTCGATGGGCAGGGACGAGCAGTACTTC
size: .; J: TRBJ2-3; D: .; V: TRBV13; CDR3: CASAFTERDTQYF; DNA: TGTGCCAGCGCTTTTACGGAACGAGATACGCAGTATTTT
size: .; J: TRBJ2-5; D: .; V: TRBV2; CDR3: CASSETRVGVTYF; DNA: TGTGCCAGCAGTGAAACCCGCGTGGGGGTGACGTACTTC